The T cell receptor (beta chain) described here comes from a study of human T cells and chemical hapten exposure. Specified time point: pre-sensitization, week 0. Treatment specified: therapeutic diphenylcyclopropenone sensitization with weekly scalp DPC. This clonotype was seen only a few times. MiXCR, applied by TCRdb to the RACE reads, yields one record per CDR3 protein. Of under 300,000 distinct CDR3 sequences listed, about 9% are singletons. V lost 6 bases, J lost 5 bases, and 14 bases stayed unmatched. The CDR3 spans 16 residues. Looked up from germline, CDR1 is MNHEY and CDR2 is SVGAGI. This receptor was obtained from a woman aged 40-49 years with alopecia areata. Some clones in this sample may be carry-over from other donors' samples. Here the sequenced sample was whole blood, taken in connection with sensitization to the hapten diphenylcyclopropenone (DPC). The chain joins TRBV6-5 to TRBJ2-7; TRBD1 agrees at 9 bases. DNA of the CDR3: TGTGCCAGCAGACCCCACCTGGGACAGGGAATCGACGAGCAGTACTTC. It translates to CASRPHLGQGIDEQYF.